This T cell receptor (beta chain) was sequenced during a study of pediatric ulcerative colitis. Comment on this clone: The antigen is undetermined.

Regarding the study as a whole: All ulcerative colitis patients, but no controls, carried a couple of rectal clonotypes. Acute severe colitis showed lower rectal diversity from clonal expansions.

No immunosuppressive drugs were given to ulcerative colitis patients before diagnostic colonoscopy. Samples were sequenced at Survey level, maximum 500,000 reads. Some clones are missing from TCRdb's copy, which holds only in-frame ones; the method was immunoSEQ multiplex PCR. The table records roughly 38,000 clones, around four fifths of them present only once. The sequence was collected from a girl aged 10-17 years with moderate ulcerative colitis. Sequenced material: blood.

CDR3 region: CASIFHGVSGNTIYF. The CDR3 nucleotides are TGTGCCAGCATCTTCCACGGGGTATCTGGAAACACCATATATTTT. This chain links TRBV28 with TRBJ1-3; D is unclear. Germline loops: CDR1 MDHEN, CDR2 SYDVKM. The CDR3 spans 15 residues. Trimming removed 7 bases from V and 1 base from J, with 14 bases in between.